These 6 T cell receptor beta chains originate from one sample sequenced in a study of blood T cell repertoires in COVID-19. Sequencing was performed with immunoSEQ multiplex PCR; in TCRdb, only in-frame clones are kept and a portion is missing. The repertoire includes some 85,000 clones, roughly 82% of them detected once, and around 21% sits in the top ten. Material for sequencing was peripheral blood. Source of these receptors: a woman older than 75 with active or convalescent COVID-19.

This chain joins TRBV10-1 and TRBJ1-6, with 9 bases matching TRBD1. Germline assignment: CDR1 WNHNN and CDR2 SYGVQD (reference sequence). The CDR3 is 14 residues long. Unmatched junction bases numbered 6, after V lost 6 bases and J lost 9 bases. The CDR3 region is CASRGQGVGSPLHF. In DNA form, the CDR3 reads TGCGCCAGCAGGGGACAGGGAGTAGGTTCACCCCTCCACTTT.

J is TRBJ2-7 and V is TRBV7-2; the D is unclear. V lost 3 bases to trimming and J lost 0 bases, with 9 bases between them. CDR1 and CDR2 (germline): SGHTA, FQGNSA. The length of the CDR3 is 14 residues. CDR3 region: CASSFTVSSYEQYF. DNA of the CDR3: TGTGCCAGCAGCTTCACGGTTAGCTCCTACGAGCAGTACTTC.

About this clone itself: A read error may account for a junction end that differs from germline. The rearrangement joins TRBV7-7 to TRBJ2-5; tentatively, D is TRBD2 (5 bases). CDR1 and CDR2 (germline): SSHAT, FNYEAQ (reference sequence). CDR3 size: 15 residues. CDR3: CASSPRESSTETQYF. In DNA form, the CDR3 reads TGTGCTAGCAGCCCTAGGGAGTCTAGCACGGAGACCCAGTACTTC.

This chain uses TRBV7-8 with TRBJ1-2, with 7 bases matching TRBD1. Germline CDR1 and CDR2: SGHVS and FQNEAQ. The V gene end was trimmed by 1 base and the J gene end by 2 bases; junction bases not matched to a gene: 10. The CDR3 totals 17 residues. CDR3 sequence: CASSLGGRRGGNYGYTF. The CDR3 region has the DNA TGTGCCAGCAGCTTAGGTGGCCGGAGAGGGGGCAACTATGGCTACACCTTC.

This chain connects TRBV11-2 to TRBJ2-1; 7 nucleotides line up with TRBD1. CDR1 is SGHAT, CDR2 FQNNGV, per germline. The CDR3 is made up of 15 amino acids. V trimming: 5 bases; J trimming: 3 bases; junction bases outside the gene matches: 7. CDR3 residues: CASSRTGANYNEQFF. In nucleotides, the CDR3 is TGTGCCAGCAGCCGCACAGGGGCCAACTACAATGAGCAGTTCTTC.

V usage is TRBV30 and J usage is TRBJ1-5; D possibly corresponds to TRBD1 (6 bases). Per germline, CDR1 GTSNPN and CDR2 SVGIG (reference sequence). CDR3 length equals 13 residues. Trimming shortened V by 4 bases and J by 3 bases, and 10 bases separated the two germline ends. The CDR3 here is CAWNRGANQPQHF. CDR3 DNA sequence: TGTGCCTGGAACCGGGGGGCCAATCAGCCCCAGCATTTT.